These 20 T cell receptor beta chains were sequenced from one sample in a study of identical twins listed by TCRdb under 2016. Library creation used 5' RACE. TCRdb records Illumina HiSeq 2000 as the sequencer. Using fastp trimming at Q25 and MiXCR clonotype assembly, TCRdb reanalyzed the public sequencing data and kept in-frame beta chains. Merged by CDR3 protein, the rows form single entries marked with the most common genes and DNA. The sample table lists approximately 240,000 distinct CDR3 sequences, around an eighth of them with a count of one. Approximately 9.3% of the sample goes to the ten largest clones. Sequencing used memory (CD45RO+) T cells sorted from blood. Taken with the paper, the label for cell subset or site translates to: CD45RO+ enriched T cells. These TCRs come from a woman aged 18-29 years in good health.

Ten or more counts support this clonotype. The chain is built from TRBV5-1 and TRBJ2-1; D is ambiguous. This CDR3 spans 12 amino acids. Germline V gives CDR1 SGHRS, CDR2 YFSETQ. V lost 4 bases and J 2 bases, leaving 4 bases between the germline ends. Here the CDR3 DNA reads TGCGCCAGCAGCATCACCTACAATGAGCAGTTCTTC. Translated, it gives CASSITYNEQFF.

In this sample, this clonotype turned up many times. CDR3: CASSPVAGDSTDTQYF. CDR3 DNA: TGCGCCAGCTCCCCGGTAGCGGGAGATAGTACAGATACGCAGTATTTT. The V call is TRBV5-1, the J call TRBJ2-3; 9 nucleotides align to TRBD2. V shed 7 bases, J shed 3 bases, and the junction held 12 bases outside the gene matches. CDR3 size: 16 residues. Germline assignment: CDR1 SGHRS and CDR2 YFSETQ.

CDR3 sequence reads: CASSLVANEQFF. The CDR3 DNA reads as TGTGCCAGCAGCTTGGTCGCCAATGAGCAGTTCTTC. The rearrangement uses TRBV5-5 and TRBJ2-1; D unresolved. Germline loops: CDR1 SGHKS, CDR2 YYEKEE (reference sequence). CDR3 length: 12 residues. V was clipped by 0 bases and J by 6 bases, with 4 bases between them.

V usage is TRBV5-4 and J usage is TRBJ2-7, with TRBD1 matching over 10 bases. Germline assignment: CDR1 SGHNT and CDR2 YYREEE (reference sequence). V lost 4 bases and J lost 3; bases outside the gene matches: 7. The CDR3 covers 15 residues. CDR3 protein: CASSPKDRGIYEQYF. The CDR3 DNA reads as TGTGCCAGCAGCCCAAAGGACAGGGGGATCTACGAGCAGTACTTC.

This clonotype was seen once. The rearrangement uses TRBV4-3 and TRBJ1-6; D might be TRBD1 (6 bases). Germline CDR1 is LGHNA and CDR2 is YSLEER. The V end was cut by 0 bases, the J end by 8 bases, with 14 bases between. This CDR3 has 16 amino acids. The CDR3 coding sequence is TGCGCCAGCAGCCAAGAGAACAGGGTGTGGGATTCACCCCTCCACTTT. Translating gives CASSQENRVWDSPLHF.

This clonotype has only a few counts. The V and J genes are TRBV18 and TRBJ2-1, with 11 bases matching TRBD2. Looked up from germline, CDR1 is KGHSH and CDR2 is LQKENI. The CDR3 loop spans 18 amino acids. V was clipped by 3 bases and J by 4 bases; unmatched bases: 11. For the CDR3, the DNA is TGTGCCAGCTCACCGCTTAAAGTAGCGGGGGGGATATACAATGAGCAGTTCTTC. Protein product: CASSPLKVAGGIYNEQFF.

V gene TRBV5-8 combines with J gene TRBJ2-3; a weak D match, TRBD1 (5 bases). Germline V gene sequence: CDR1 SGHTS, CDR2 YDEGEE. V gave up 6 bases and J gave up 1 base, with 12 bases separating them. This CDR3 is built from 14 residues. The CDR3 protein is CASTLKGGTDTQYF. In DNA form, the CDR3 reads TGTGCCAGCACCCTGAAAGGGGGCACAGATACGCAGTATTTT.

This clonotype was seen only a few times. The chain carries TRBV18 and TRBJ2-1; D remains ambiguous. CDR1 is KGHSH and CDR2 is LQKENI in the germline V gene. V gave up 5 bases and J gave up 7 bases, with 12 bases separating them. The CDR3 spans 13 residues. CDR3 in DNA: TGTGCCAGCTCAGGCGTAACAAGGAATGAGCAGTTCTTC. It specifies CASSGVTRNEQFF.

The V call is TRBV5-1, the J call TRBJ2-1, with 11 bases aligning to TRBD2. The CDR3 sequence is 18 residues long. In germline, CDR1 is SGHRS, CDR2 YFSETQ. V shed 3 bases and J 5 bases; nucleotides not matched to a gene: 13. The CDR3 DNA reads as TGCGCCAGCAGCTGGAATCTAGCGGGAGGTGGAAAGAACAATGAGCAGTTCTTC. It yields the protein CASSWNLAGGGKNNEQFF.

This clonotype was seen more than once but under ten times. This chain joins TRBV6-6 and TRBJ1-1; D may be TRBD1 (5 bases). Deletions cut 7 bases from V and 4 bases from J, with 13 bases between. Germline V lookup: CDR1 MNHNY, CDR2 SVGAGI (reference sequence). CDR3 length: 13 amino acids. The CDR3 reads CASTEERGTEAFF. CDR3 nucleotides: TGTGCCAGCACTGAGGAAAGGGGCACTGAAGCTTTCTTT.

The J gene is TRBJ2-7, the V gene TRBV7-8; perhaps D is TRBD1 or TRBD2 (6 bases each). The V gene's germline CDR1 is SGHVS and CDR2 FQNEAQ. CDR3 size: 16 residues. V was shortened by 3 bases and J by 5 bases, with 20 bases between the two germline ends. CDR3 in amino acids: CASSFVGAGSFHEQYF. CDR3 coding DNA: TGTGCCAGCAGCTTTGTGGGGGCGGGATCGTTCCACGAGCAGTACTTC.

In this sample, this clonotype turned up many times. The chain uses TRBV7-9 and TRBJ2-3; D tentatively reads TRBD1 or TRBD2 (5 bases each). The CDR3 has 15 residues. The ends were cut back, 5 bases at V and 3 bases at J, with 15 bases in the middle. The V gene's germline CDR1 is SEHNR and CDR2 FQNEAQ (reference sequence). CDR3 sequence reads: CASSPPGTTTDTQYF. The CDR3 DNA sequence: TGTGCCAGCAGCCCCCCGGGGACGACGACAGATACGCAGTATTTT.

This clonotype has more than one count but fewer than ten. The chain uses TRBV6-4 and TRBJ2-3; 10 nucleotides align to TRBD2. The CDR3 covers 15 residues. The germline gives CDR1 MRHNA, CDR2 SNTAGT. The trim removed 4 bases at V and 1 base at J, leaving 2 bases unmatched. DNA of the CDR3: TGTGCCAGCAGTGCCGGGACTAGCGGCACAGATACGCAGTATTTT. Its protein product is CASSAGTSGTDTQYF.

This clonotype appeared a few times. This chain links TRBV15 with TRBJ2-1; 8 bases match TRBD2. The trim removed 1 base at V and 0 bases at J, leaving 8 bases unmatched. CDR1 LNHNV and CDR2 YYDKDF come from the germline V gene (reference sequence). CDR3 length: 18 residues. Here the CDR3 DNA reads TGTGCCACCAGCAGAGCCTCGGGGGGGAGCAGCTCCTACAATGAGCAGTTCTTC. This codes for CATSRASGGSSSYNEQFF.

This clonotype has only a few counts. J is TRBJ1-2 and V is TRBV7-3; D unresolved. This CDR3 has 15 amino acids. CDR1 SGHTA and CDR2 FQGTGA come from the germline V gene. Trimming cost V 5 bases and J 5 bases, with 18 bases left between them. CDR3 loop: CASSPTAPSPYGYTF. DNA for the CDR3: TGTGCCAGCAGCCCCACAGCGCCAAGCCCTTATGGCTACACCTTC.

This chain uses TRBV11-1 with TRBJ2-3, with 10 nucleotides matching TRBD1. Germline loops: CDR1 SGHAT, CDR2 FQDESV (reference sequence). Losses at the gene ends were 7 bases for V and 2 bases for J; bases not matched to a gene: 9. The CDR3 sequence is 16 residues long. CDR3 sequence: CASTQPGTGDTDTQYF. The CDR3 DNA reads TGTGCCAGCACCCAACCCGGGACAGGGGACACAGATACGCAGTATTTT.

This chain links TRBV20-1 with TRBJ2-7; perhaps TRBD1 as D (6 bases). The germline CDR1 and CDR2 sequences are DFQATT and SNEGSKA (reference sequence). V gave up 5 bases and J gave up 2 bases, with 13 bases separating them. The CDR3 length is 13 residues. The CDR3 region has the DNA TGCAGTGCTCCGACCGACAGGCCCTACGAGCAGTACTTC. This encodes CSAPTDRPYEQYF.

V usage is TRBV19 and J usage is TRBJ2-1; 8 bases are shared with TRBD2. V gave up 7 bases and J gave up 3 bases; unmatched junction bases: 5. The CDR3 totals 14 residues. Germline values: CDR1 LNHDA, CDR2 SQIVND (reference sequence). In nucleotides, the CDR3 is TGTGCCAGTACCTCCAGCGGGGGCTACAATGAGCAGTTCTTC. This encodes CASTSSGGYNEQFF.

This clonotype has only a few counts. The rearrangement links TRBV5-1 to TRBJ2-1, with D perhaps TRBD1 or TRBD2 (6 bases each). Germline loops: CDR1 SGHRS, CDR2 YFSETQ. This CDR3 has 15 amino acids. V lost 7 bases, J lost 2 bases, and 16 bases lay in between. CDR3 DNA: TGCGCCAGCGCCCCGAGGGGGGAACCCTACAATGAGCAGTTCTTC. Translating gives CASAPRGEPYNEQFF.

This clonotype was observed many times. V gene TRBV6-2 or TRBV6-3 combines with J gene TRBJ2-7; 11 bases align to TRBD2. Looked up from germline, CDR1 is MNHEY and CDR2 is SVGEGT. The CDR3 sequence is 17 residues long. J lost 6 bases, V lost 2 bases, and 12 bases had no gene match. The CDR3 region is CASSYLLTSGRPGEQYF. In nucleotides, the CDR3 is TGTGCCAGCAGTTACCTTCTAACTAGCGGGAGACCAGGCGAGCAGTACTTC.